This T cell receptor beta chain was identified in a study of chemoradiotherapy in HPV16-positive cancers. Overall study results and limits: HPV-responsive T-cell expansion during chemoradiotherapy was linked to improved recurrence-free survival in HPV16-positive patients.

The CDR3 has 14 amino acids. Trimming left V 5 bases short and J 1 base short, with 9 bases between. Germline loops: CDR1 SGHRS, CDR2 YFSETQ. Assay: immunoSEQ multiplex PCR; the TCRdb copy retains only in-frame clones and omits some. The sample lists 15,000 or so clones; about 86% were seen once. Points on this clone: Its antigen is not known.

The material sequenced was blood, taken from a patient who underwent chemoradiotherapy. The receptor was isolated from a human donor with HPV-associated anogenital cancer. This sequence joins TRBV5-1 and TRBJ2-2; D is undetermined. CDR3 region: CASRGMGNTGELFF. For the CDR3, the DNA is TGCGCCAGCAGAGGGATGGGGAACACCGGGGAGCTGTTTTTT.